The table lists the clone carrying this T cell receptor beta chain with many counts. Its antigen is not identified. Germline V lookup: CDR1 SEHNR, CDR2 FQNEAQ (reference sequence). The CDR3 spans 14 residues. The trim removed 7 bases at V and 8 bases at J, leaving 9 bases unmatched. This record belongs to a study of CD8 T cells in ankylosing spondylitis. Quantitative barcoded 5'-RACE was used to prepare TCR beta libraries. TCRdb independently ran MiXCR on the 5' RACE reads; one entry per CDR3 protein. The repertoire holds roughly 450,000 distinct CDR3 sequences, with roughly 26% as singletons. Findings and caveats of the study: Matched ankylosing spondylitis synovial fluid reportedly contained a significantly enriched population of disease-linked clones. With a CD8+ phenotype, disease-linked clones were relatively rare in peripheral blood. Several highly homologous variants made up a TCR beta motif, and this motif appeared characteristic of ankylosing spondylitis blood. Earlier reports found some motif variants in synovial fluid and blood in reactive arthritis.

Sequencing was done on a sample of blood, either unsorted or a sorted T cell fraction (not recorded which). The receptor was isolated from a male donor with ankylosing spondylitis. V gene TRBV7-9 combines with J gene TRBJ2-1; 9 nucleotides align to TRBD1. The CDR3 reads CASNLGQGQDEQFF. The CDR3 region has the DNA TGTGCCAGCAACCTGGGACAGGGCCAGGATGAGCAGTTCTTC.